These 11 T cell receptor beta chains came from one sample sequenced in a study of cytomegalovirus exposure and HLA in healthy donors. PCR involved 60 Vbeta and 13 Jbeta primers. Generated by immunoSEQ multiplex PCR, the TCRdb table keeps only in-frame clones and is missing some. The sample contains under 200,000 clones, approximately 75% of which appear only once. Sequencing was carried out using PBMCs. The receptors here all came from a man aged 50-59 years in good health and CMV-seropositive.

The chain uses TRBV4-2 and TRBJ2-3, with 10 nucleotides matching TRBD2. There are 15 residues in the CDR3. Per the germline V gene, CDR1 is LGHNA and CDR2 is YNFKEQ. The J segment lost 1 base and the V segment lost 2 bases, leaving 0 bases of the junction unmatched. CDR3 sequence: CASSQTSGGTDTQYF. DNA of the CDR3: TGTGCCAGCAGCCAAACTAGCGGGGGCACAGATACGCAGTATTTT.

The rearrangement links TRBV5-4 to TRBJ1-1; TRBD1 matches 8 bases. V lost 0 bases and J lost 6; bases outside the gene matches: 7. Germline-derived CDR1 and CDR2 are SGHNT and YYREEE (reference sequence). This CDR3 has 15 residues. For the CDR3, the DNA is TGTGCCAGCAGCTTGGTGGACAGGGAGGTACCTGAAGCTTTCTTT. Amino acids: CASSLVDREVPEAFF.

The CDR3 nucleotides read TGTGCCAGCAGCTTAGGAGACAGGGGGCTTGAAGCTTTCTTT. Its translation is CASSLGDRGLEAFF. The chain joins TRBV7-2 to TRBJ1-1; TRBD1 matches 10 bases. This CDR3 spans 14 amino acids. In germline, CDR1 is SGHTA, CDR2 FQGNSA. V lost 1 base to trimming and J lost 7 bases; unmatched junction nucleotides: 3.

This chain connects TRBV27 to TRBJ2-3; TRBD2 matches 7 bases. Germline V lookup: CDR1 MNHEY, CDR2 SMNVEV (reference sequence). Trimming removed 3 bases from V and 3 bases from J; junction bases left unmatched: 3. The CDR3 is 14 amino acids. The CDR3, as DNA: TGTGCCAGCAGTTTGATCGGGGGGACAGATACGCAGTATTTT. Residues: CASSLIGGTDTQYF.

Concerning this clone itself: One junction end does not reproduce the germline sequence, and a read error may be involved. J is TRBJ2-6 and V is TRBV7-8; 16 bases line up with TRBD2. Per germline, CDR1 SGHVS and CDR2 FQNEAQ. There are 19 residues in the CDR3. The CDR3 reads CASSSAGTSGGAGANALTF. DNA for the CDR3: TGTGCCAGCAGCTCCGCAGGGACTAGCGGGGGGGCCGGGGCCAACGCCCTGACTTTC.

This clone appeared a few times. The V call is TRBV7-2, the J call TRBJ2-4; D gene unclear. CDR1 and CDR2 (germline): SGHTA, FQGNSA. Trimming took 2 bases from V and 7 from J, leaving 9 bases between them. The CDR3 totals 13 residues. CDR3 in DNA: TGTGCCAGCAGCTTAAACCCCGGGAACATTCAGTACTTC. This translates into CASSLNPGNIQYF.

V gene TRBV28 combines with J gene TRBJ1-2, with 9 bases matching TRBD1. With 6 bases clipped from V and 7 bases from J, the junction kept 12 bases outside the gene matches. CDR3 length equals 15 residues. Germline V lookup: CDR1 MDHEN, CDR2 SYDVKM. The CDR3 reads CASSPEGQGISGYTF. CDR3 nucleotide sequence: TGTGCCAGCAGCCCCGAGGGACAGGGAATCTCTGGCTACACCTTC.

V usage is TRBV29-1 and J usage is TRBJ2-1, with a tentative D call TRBD1 (6 bases). Germline V gene data show CDR1 as SQVTM and CDR2 as ANQGSEA. The CDR3 length is 15 residues. V was pared by 6 bases and J by 2 bases, with 17 bases between. CDR3 DNA sequence: TGCAGCGTCCCGCTTGGGGGCCAAGCCTACAATGAGCAGTTCTTC. Translation gives CSVPLGGQAYNEQFF.

The sample holds a few counts of this clone. The chain joins TRBV20-1 to TRBJ1-2; the D is unclear. Trimming stripped 3 bases from V and 7 bases from J, with 9 bases between. CDR1 is DFQATT, CDR2 SNEGSKA, per germline (reference sequence). This CDR3 region has 11 residues. CDR3 bases: TGCAGTGCTAGGGCCACAGTTGGCTACACCTTC. Amino acids: CSARATVGYTF.

Concerning this clone itself: Other DNA sequences of this sample code for an identical CDR3. The chain employs TRBV12-5 and TRBJ1-5; possible D gene TRBD1, 5 bases. CDR3 length: 16 residues. CDR1 is LGHNT and CDR2 is FRNRAP in the germline V gene. Trimming stripped 0 bases from V and 0 bases from J, with 9 bases between. The CDR3 region has the DNA TGTGCTAGTGGTTTGGTACTCGGGGGTAGCAATCAGCCCCAGCATTTT. This translates into CASGLVLGGSNQPQHF.

This clone has a handful of counts. The chain links TRBV1 to TRBJ2-4; the table names TRBD2, a call not compared with the DNA. TRBV1 is labeled a pseudogene. The CDR3 covers 17 residues. The CDR3 spells CTSSQSRLAPFKNIQYF. The CDR3 DNA sequence: TGCACCAGCAGCCAATCGAGACTAGCGCCCTTCAAAAACATTCAGTACTTC.